The 28 T cell receptor beta chains presented below share a single source sample, sequenced in a study of blood T cell repertoires in COVID-19. Profiling relied on immunoSEQ multiplex PCR, and the TCRdb table lists in-frame clones only, not all of them. Among 9,500 to 12,000 clones listed, roughly 80% were seen once. Sequencing was carried out using peripheral blood. The receptors derive from a man between 65 and 79 years old with active COVID-19.

The V call is TRBV10-3, the J call TRBJ2-1; D gene ambiguous. From germline, CDR1 is ENHRY and CDR2 SYGVKD. Trimming cost V 3 bases and J 3 bases, with 9 bases left between them. CDR3 length: 14 amino acids. CDR3 DNA sequence: TGTGCCATCAGTGACCGGGTCATCTACAATGAGCAGTTCTTC. Protein: CAISDRVIYNEQFF.

This clone has just one count. In DNA, the CDR3 is TGTGCCAGCAGACAGGGATGGGTGCAGTTCTTC. This codes for CASRQGWVQFF. The gene calls are TRBV25-1 and TRBJ2-1, with D possibly matching TRBD1 (6 bases). This CDR3 comprises 11 residues. Germline CDR1 reads MGHDK; CDR2 reads SYGVNS. Trimming left V 6 bases short and J 12 bases short, with 12 bases between.

The chain links TRBV4-3 to TRBJ2-1, with 8 bases fitting TRBD1. The CDR3 is 16 residues long. J was trimmed by 2 bases and V by 4 bases; bases with no gene match: 7. Germline V gene sequence: CDR1 LGHNA, CDR2 YSLEER. In DNA, the CDR3 is TGCGCCAGCAGCCCGATTATGACAGGGGCCTACAATGAGCAGTTCTTC. Its translation is CASSPIMTGAYNEQFF.

The chain has TRBV18 and TRBJ2-3, with 10 bases lining up with TRBD2. The CDR3 runs to 16 residues. Germline loops: CDR1 KGHSH, CDR2 LQKENI. The junction had 1 base not matched to a gene; V was cut back by 0 bases and J by 1 base. CDR3 loop: CASSPPGLAGTDTQYF. CDR3 DNA: TGTGCCAGCTCACCACCCGGACTAGCGGGCACAGATACGCAGTATTTT.

This chain uses TRBV18 with TRBJ1-2; D might be TRBD1 (5 bases). With 1 base removed from V and 7 bases from J, the gap between germline ends came to 10 bases. This CDR3 has 13 amino acids. Germline CDR1 and CDR2: KGHSH and LQKENI. CDR3 nucleotide sequence: TGTGCCAGCTCACCACAGCGGGGGTCTGGCTACACCTTC. Translated, it gives CASSPQRGSGYTF.

The CDR3 DNA reads as TGCGCCAGCAGCCGTAGGTCGGGGGGCCCTAGCACAGATACGCAGTATTTT. Its protein is CASSRRSGGPSTDTQYF. The chain is built from TRBV5-1 and TRBJ2-3; TRBD2 might be the D (7 bases). CDR1 and CDR2 from the germline V gene are SGHRS and YFSETQ. V was trimmed by 4 bases and J by 0 bases, leaving 18 bases between them. The CDR3 extends over 17 amino acids. Complete variable domain (other parts from reference TRBV5-1 and TRBJ2-3): KAGVTQTPRYLIKTRGQQVTLSCSPISGHRSVSWYQQTPGQGLQFLFEYFSETQRNKGNFPGRFSGRQFSNSRSEMNVSTLELGDSALYLCASSRRSGGPSTDTQYFGPGTRLTVL.

CDR3 DNA: TGCGCCAGCAGCCTCGGGACTTCAAGCTCCTACAATGAGCAGTTCTTC. Protein: CASSLGTSSSYNEQFF. The V call is TRBV5-1, the J call TRBJ2-1; D might be TRBD2 (6 bases). Looked up from germline, CDR1 is SGHRS and CDR2 is YFSETQ. The ends were cut back, 4 bases at V and 0 bases at J, with 14 bases in the middle. The CDR3 consists of 16 residues.

The chain joins TRBV10-3 to TRBJ1-2, with TRBD1 identical over 8 bases. V was clipped by 10 bases and J by 1 base; unmatched bases: 17. This CDR3 comprises 17 residues. CDR1 is ENHRY and CDR2 is SYGVKD in the germline V gene. CDR3 sequence: CATRSTTAQGVNYGYTF. For the CDR3, the DNA is TGTGCCACCCGTTCGACCACCGCACAGGGGGTTAACTATGGCTACACCTTC.

V and J are TRBV4-3 and TRBJ2-1; 10 bases agree with TRBD1. The CDR3 runs 15 residues. Germline CDR1 is LGHNA and CDR2 is YSLEER. With 4 bases clipped from V and 5 bases from J, the junction kept 5 bases outside the gene matches. CDR3 sequence (DNA): TGCGCCAGCAGCCTTTGGGACAGGGGACACAATGAGCAGTTCTTC. This gives the protein CASSLWDRGHNEQFF.

This clone has more than one count but fewer than ten. The genes are TRBV25-1 and TRBJ2-3, with 9 bases identical to TRBD1. CDR1 and CDR2 (germline): MGHDK, SYGVNS. CDR3 size: 15 residues. The V and J ends lost 2 bases and 4 bases, in that order; junction bases with no gene match: 4. Here the CDR3 DNA reads TGTGCCAGCAGTGAAGCGGGACAGGGTGCAGATACGCAGTATTTT. Protein: CASSEAGQGADTQYF.

This chain connects TRBV7-2 to TRBJ2-7, with a tentative D call TRBD1 (5 bases). This CDR3 comprises 13 residues. The V end was cut by 4 bases, the J end by 5 bases, with 12 bases between. The germline gives CDR1 SGHTA, CDR2 FQGNSA. The CDR3 reads CASSSHRLHEQYF. The CDR3 nucleotides read TGTGCCAGCAGCTCCCACAGGCTCCACGAGCAGTACTTC.

This clone was observed a few times. The J gene is TRBJ2-5, the V gene TRBV21-1; the table assigns TRBD1, which was not confirmed against the DNA. TRBV21-1 is designated a pseudogene. This CDR3 spans 15 amino acids. CDR3 in amino acids: CASSPPTGWEETQYF. The CDR3 DNA follows: TGTGCCAGCAGCCCCCCGACAGGGTGGGAGGAGACCCAGTACTTC.

The gene calls are TRBV6-5 and TRBJ1-3; D call uncertain. Germline CDR1 and CDR2: MNHEY and SVGAGI. V was trimmed by 10 bases and J by 0 bases, leaving 13 bases between them. This CDR3 contains 14 residues. The CDR3 loop reads CATSTSRSGNTIYF. CDR3 in DNA: TGTGCCACCTCTACTTCGCGCTCTGGAAACACCATATATTTT.

The chain employs TRBV4-1 and TRBJ1-4; 7 bases fit TRBD1. Unmatched junction bases numbered 5, after V lost 2 bases and J lost 2 bases. The CDR3 length is 16 residues. The germline V gene has CDR1 MGHRA and CDR2 YSYEKL. CDR3 protein: CASSQPGGSTNEKLFF. In nucleotides, the CDR3 is TGCGCCAGCAGCCAACCAGGGGGATCTACTAATGAAAAACTGTTTTTT.

This chain joins TRBV9 and TRBJ2-3; TRBD2 aligns across 11 bases. The CDR3 spans 16 residues. Germline-derived CDR1 and CDR2 are SGDLS and YYNGEE. Unmatched junction bases numbered 8, after V lost 4 bases and J lost 4 bases. The CDR3 protein is CASSISGGAIADTQYF. The CDR3 DNA reads as TGTGCCAGCAGCATTAGCGGGGGGGCCATCGCAGATACGCAGTATTTT.

By its share, this clone is medium-sized. The CDR3 coding sequence is TGTGCCAGCAGTTCGAGGACAGGGGGTTTAGGCGGCTACGAGCAGTACTTC. It codes for CASSSRTGGLGGYEQYF. The rearrangement uses TRBV6-2 or TRBV6-3 and TRBJ2-7; 10 nucleotides agree with TRBD1. Germline CDR1 is MNHEY and CDR2 is SVGEGT. The CDR3 sequence is 17 residues long. The V and J ends lost 4 bases and 3 bases, in that order; junction bases with no gene match: 12.

The CDR3 here is CASSQTGANQPQHF. The CDR3 DNA follows: TGTGCCAGCAGCCAGACAGGGGCGAATCAGCCCCAGCATTTT. The J gene is TRBJ1-5, the V gene TRBV14; TRBD1 matches at 8 bases. CDR3 length: 14 amino acids. Germline trimming cut 3 bases from V and 4 bases from J; bases unmatched to any gene: 2. Per the germline V gene, CDR1 is SGHDN and CDR2 is FVKESK.

V is TRBV3-1 (or the pseudogene TRBV3-2) and J is TRBJ2-5, with 10 positions matching TRBD2. After removal of 4 bases from V and 4 bases from J, the junction contained 3 bases not matched to a gene. The CDR3 is made up of 14 amino acids. CDR1 LGHDT and CDR2 YNNKEL come from the germline V gene (reference sequence). CDR3 in amino acids: CASSPPSGRETQYF. The CDR3 DNA follows: TGTGCCAGCAGCCCTCCTAGCGGGAGAGAGACCCAGTACTTC.

The chain joins TRBV12-3 or TRBV12-4 to TRBJ1-2, with 8 nucleotides matching TRBD1. The length of the CDR3 is 12 residues. Losses at the gene ends were 6 bases for V and 8 bases for J; bases not matched to a gene: 5. The CDR3 bases are TGTGCCAGCAGGACAGGGGCTGGCGGCTACACCTTC. Its protein is CASRTGAGGYTF.

There are a few counts of this clone. The chain combines TRBV24-1 with TRBJ2-1, with 8 bases identical to TRBD1. This CDR3 comprises 14 residues. Germline values: CDR1 KGHDR, CDR2 SFDVKD. V shed 5 bases, J shed 8 bases, and the junction held 7 bases outside the gene matches. The CDR3 is CATSVGQGDHEQFF. The CDR3 bases are TGTGCCACCAGTGTTGGACAGGGTGACCATGAGCAGTTCTTC.

The sample holds a few counts of this clone. V gene TRBV6-5 combines with J gene TRBJ2-1; 10 positions match TRBD1. This CDR3 is 12 amino acids long. From germline, CDR1 is MNHEY and CDR2 SVGAGI. The V and J ends lost 6 bases and 9 bases, in that order; junction bases with no gene match: 2. In DNA, the CDR3 is TGTGCCAGCAGCCGGACAGGGGGTGAGCAGTTCTTC. It is translated as CASSRTGGEQFF.

J is TRBJ2-5 and V is TRBV4-3; 9 bases fit TRBD1. This CDR3 has 15 amino acids. Germline V gene data show CDR1 as LGHNA and CDR2 as YSLEER. The V segment lost 0 bases and the J segment 4 bases; nucleotides outside the gene matches: 3. CDR3 nucleotides: TGCGCCAGCAGCCAAGAAGGGACAGGGAGAGAGACCCAGTACTTC. Its protein is CASSQEGTGRETQYF.

The chain links TRBV29-1 to TRBJ1-1, with TRBD1 identical over 7 bases. Germline V gene lookup returns CDR1 SQVTM and CDR2 ANQGSEA. The CDR3 is 12 residues long. V shed 4 bases, J shed 5 bases, and the junction held 4 bases outside the gene matches. The CDR3 sequence is CSVGQGTTEAFF. The DNA for the CDR3 is TGCAGCGTTGGACAGGGTACGACTGAAGCTTTCTTT.

V usage is TRBV2 and J usage is TRBJ2-3, with 9 bases fitting TRBD2. This CDR3 region has 17 residues. CDR1 is SNHLY and CDR2 is FYNNEI in the germline V gene. Trimming at V came to 0 bases and at J to 5 bases, leaving 9 bases not matched to a gene. CDR3: CASSEAPGRGGGDTQYF. Here the CDR3 DNA reads TGTGCCAGCAGTGAAGCCCCTGGGCGGGGGGGAGGAGATACGCAGTATTTT.

For the CDR3, the DNA is TGTGCCAGCAGCGCCCCACCGGGACTCCCTTTCCCTTACAATGAGCAGTTCTTC. The encoded protein is CASSAPPGLPFPYNEQFF. The chain recombines TRBV3-1 (or the pseudogene TRBV3-2) with TRBJ2-1; D perhaps matches TRBD2 (6 bases). Trimming left V 5 bases short and J 4 bases short, with 24 bases between. The length of the CDR3 is 18 residues. The germline V gene encodes CDR1 LGHDT and CDR2 YNNKEL (reference sequence).

V is TRBV9 and J is TRBJ2-7; 8 nucleotides agree with TRBD1. V trimming: 3 bases; J trimming: 1 base; junction bases outside the gene matches: 18. This CDR3 contains 19 residues. The germline V gene has CDR1 SGDLS and CDR2 YYNGEE. The DNA for the CDR3 is TGTGCCAGCAGCGGTAGTAGTTCCAGGGGGCCTCATCGGTCCTACGAGCAGTACTTC. It yields the protein CASSGSSSRGPHRSYEQYF.

V and J are TRBV5-1 and TRBJ2-2; TRBD1 matches at 11 bases. Unmatched junction bases numbered 7, after V lost 2 bases and J lost 4 bases. Per germline, CDR1 SGHRS and CDR2 YFSETQ. The CDR3 loop spans 17 amino acids. The CDR3 sequence: CASSLVGQGAGTGELFF. CDR3 coding DNA: TGCGCCAGCAGCTTAGTCGGACAGGGGGCTGGCACCGGGGAGCTGTTTTTT.

The chain combines TRBV19 with TRBJ1-5, with TRBD1 as a possible D gene (5 bases). The CDR3 is made up of 13 amino acids. Germline CDR1 is LNHDA and CDR2 is SQIVND (reference sequence). V lost 7 bases and J 6 bases, leaving 13 bases between the germline ends. CDR3 in DNA: TGTGCCAGTACGTTCAGGGTGTTTCAGCCCCAGCATTTT. This encodes CASTFRVFQPQHF.